The T cell receptor (beta chain) under discussion was sequenced for a study of cytotoxic CD8 clonotypes in ibrutinib-treated CLL. Deletions cut 5 bases from V and 0 bases from J, with 7 bases between. Germline values: CDR1 LNHDA, CDR2 SQIVND (reference sequence). This CDR3 is built from 13 residues. Study-level results: Lymph node repertoires were not studied, and sampling times were unmatched.

Concerning this clone itself: What it binds is not known.

Only in-frame clones appear in the TCRdb table, and some are missing; sequencing was by immunoSEQ multiplex PCR. Here the sample spans almost 250,000 clones, 60% to 75% being singletons. This receptor was obtained from a human donor with chronic lymphocytic leukemia. This chain connects TRBV19 to TRBJ1-1; unclear D gene. The specimen comprised PBMCs, sampled after 24 months of ibrutinib treatment. Here the CDR3 reads CASSQAMNTEAFF. In nucleotides, the CDR3 is TGTGCCAGTAGTCAGGCAATGAACACTGAAGCTTTCTTT.